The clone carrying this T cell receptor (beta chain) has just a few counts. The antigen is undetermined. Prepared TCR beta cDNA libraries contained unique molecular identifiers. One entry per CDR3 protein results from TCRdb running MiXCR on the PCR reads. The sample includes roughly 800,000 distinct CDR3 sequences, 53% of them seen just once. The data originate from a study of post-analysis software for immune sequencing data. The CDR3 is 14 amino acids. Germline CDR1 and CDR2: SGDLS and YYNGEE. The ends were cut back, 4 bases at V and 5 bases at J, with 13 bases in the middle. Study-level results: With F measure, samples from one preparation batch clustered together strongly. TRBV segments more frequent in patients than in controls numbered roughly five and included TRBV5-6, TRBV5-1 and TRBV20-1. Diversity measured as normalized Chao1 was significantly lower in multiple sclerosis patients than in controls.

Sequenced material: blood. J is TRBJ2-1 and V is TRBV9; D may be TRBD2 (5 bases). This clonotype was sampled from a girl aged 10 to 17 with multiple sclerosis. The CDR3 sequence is CASSTQGSNNEQFF. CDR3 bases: TGTGCCAGCAGCACGCAAGGGAGCAACAATGAGCAGTTCTTC. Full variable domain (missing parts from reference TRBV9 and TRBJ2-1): DSGVTQTPKHLITATGQRVTLRCSPRSGDLSVYWYQQSLDQGLQFLIQYYNGEERAKGNILERFSAQQFPDLHSELNLSSLELGDSALYFCASSTQGSNNEQFFGPGTRLTVL.